These 11 T cell receptor beta chains share one sample of origin, sequenced in a study of CD8 T cells in ankylosing spondylitis. TCRdb fed the 5' RACE reads into MiXCR, producing one record per CDR3 protein. This sample has 40,000 to 50,000 distinct CDR3 sequences, with around 3.8% found just once. The material sequenced was blood, either unsorted or a sorted T cell fraction (not recorded which). These receptors were obtained from a female donor with ankylosing spondylitis or in good health (not recorded which).

This clonotype was counted only a few times. V gene TRBV9 combines with J gene TRBJ2-7; 7 positions match TRBD2. The J segment lost 3 bases and the V segment lost 0 bases, leaving 3 bases of the junction unmatched. Germline V lookup: CDR1 SGDLS, CDR2 YYNGEE. There are 14 residues in the CDR3. This CDR3 reads CASSVGLADYEQYF. In DNA, the CDR3 is TGTGCCAGCAGCGTAGGGCTAGCGGACTACGAGCAGTACTTC.

In its sample, this clonotype was seen many times. V gene TRBV9 combines with J gene TRBJ2-2, with 7 nucleotides matching TRBD2. This CDR3 has 16 amino acids. CDR1 SGDLS and CDR2 YYNGEE come from the germline V gene. The ends lost 2 bases at V and 0 bases at J; junction bases unmatched: 4. The CDR3 spells CASSVASGANTGELFF. The CDR3 DNA is TGTGCCAGCAGCGTGGCTAGCGGAGCGAACACCGGGGAGCTGTTTTTT.

This clonotype was detected many times. The chain carries TRBV9 and TRBJ2-2, with D perhaps matching TRBD1 or TRBD2 (6 bases each). Germline values: CDR1 SGDLS, CDR2 YYNGEE. There are 17 residues in the CDR3. The V gene lost 1 base and the J gene lost 3 bases, with 16 bases spanning the gap. CDR3 in amino acids: CASSVLFTEGDTGELFF. The CDR3 DNA follows: TGTGCCAGCAGCGTACTATTTACGGAGGGGGACACCGGGGAGCTGTTTTTT.

This clonotype has a count of ten or more. This chain connects TRBV9 to TRBJ2-3, with TRBD2 identical over 11 bases. This CDR3 is built from 18 residues. The V segment lost 0 bases and the J segment 1 base; nucleotides outside the gene matches: 7. From germline, CDR1 is SGDLS and CDR2 YYNGEE. For the CDR3, the DNA is TGTGCCAGCAGCGTAGGACTAGCGGGGACCTCGGGCACAGATACGCAGTATTTT. This gives the protein CASSVGLAGTSGTDTQYF.

This clonotype appeared many times. The chain couples TRBV9 to TRBJ2-2; D gene uncertain. V was cut by 5 bases and J by 7 bases, with 12 bases left in between. The germline gives CDR1 SGDLS, CDR2 YYNGEE. The CDR3 has 13 amino acids. The CDR3 DNA reads as TGTGCCAGCAGGGTCGAGGCGGACGGGGAGCTGTTTTTT. Translating gives CASRVEADGELFF.

This clonotype was picked up many times. V is TRBV9 and J is TRBJ2-7; possibly TRBD1 or TRBD2 for D (5 bases each). Trimming took 0 bases from V and 5 from J, leaving 9 bases between them. CDR3 size: 13 residues. CDR1 is SGDLS, CDR2 YYNGEE, per germline. CDR3: CASSVGGYDEQYF. CDR3 bases: TGTGCCAGCAGCGTAGGGGGGTACGACGAGCAGTACTTC. Looking up the rest from reference TRBV9 and TRBJ2-7 gives the full variable domain: DSGVTQTPKHLITATGQRVTLRCSPRSGDLSVYWYQQSLDQGLQFLIQYYNGEERAKGNILERFSAQQFPDLHSELNLSSLELGDSALYFCASSVGGYDEQYFGPGTRLTVT.

This clonotype was observed at least ten times. This rearrangement joins TRBV9 to TRBJ1-3, with D maybe TRBD1 (6 bases). The CDR3 is 15 residues long. The germline V gene has CDR1 SGDLS and CDR2 YYNGEE. V dropped 0 bases and J dropped 1 base, with 8 bases sitting between them. CDR3 bases: TGTGCCAGCAGCGTAGAGGGGGGATCTGGAAACACCATATATTTT. Translating gives CASSVEGGSGNTIYF.

This clonotype was counted ten times or more. The genes are TRBV9 and TRBJ2-2; no clear D gene. This CDR3 spans 13 amino acids. V lost 3 bases and J 6 bases, leaving 9 bases between the germline ends. Germline CDR1 SGDLS, CDR2 YYNGEE. The CDR3 region has the DNA TGTGCCAGCAGCGCCACCCCGGCCGGGGAGCTGTTTTTT. Translated: CASSATPAGELFF.

Concerning this clonotype: The junction shows a germline mismatch at one end, possibly a read error. The chain is built from TRBV9 and TRBJ2-2, with a tentative D call TRBD1 (6 bases). The CDR3 is 16 residues long. CDR1 is SGDLS, CDR2 YYNGEE, per germline. The CDR3 DNA follows: TGTACCAGCAGCCCACGGGCAGGGGTCAACACCGGGGAGCTGTTTTTT. It codes for CTSSPRAGVNTGELFF.

This clonotype was counted many times. The chain couples TRBV9 to TRBJ2-1, with TRBD1 as a possible D gene (5 bases). Looked up from germline, CDR1 is SGDLS and CDR2 is YYNGEE. V was pared by 2 bases and J by 6 bases, with 15 bases between. This CDR3 is built from 15 residues. CDR3 residues: CASSVTDRSGNEQFF. The DNA for the CDR3 is TGTGCCAGCAGCGTGACAGACCGCTCAGGCAATGAGCAGTTCTTC.

This clonotype was counted ten times or more. The genes are TRBV9 and TRBJ2-1, with 8 bases that match TRBD1. The germline V gene encodes CDR1 SGDLS and CDR2 YYNGEE. The trim removed 2 bases at V and 2 bases at J, leaving 3 bases unmatched. The CDR3 totals 15 residues. The CDR3 DNA is TGTGCCAGCAGCGTCGGGGACAGGACCTACAATGAGCAGTTCTTC. Translated, it gives CASSVGDRTYNEQFF.